These 18 T cell receptor beta chains came from one sample sequenced in a study of ipilimumab plus nivolumab after autologous stem cell transplantation. Produced via immunoSEQ multiplex PCR; TCRdb's table is partial and in-frame only. The data hold about 83,000 clones, with 83% observed a single time. The sequencing here drew on PBMCs, taken in a trial of ipilimumab plus nivolumab as post-transplant consolidation. The origin of the receptors is a male donor with diffuse large B-cell lymphoma.

The chain employs TRBV4-3 and TRBJ1-2; 8 nucleotides align to TRBD1. The V gene's germline CDR1 is LGHNA and CDR2 YSLEER. V dropped 4 bases and J dropped 8; count of bases not matched to a gene: 12. CDR3 size: 15 residues. CDR3 sequence: CASSPWEGQAVGYTF. DNA of the CDR3: TGCGCCAGCAGCCCCTGGGAGGGACAGGCCGTGGGCTACACCTTC.

The rearrangement links TRBV18 to TRBJ2-5; TRBD1 matches 7 bases. This CDR3 is 15 amino acids long. The germline V gene has CDR1 KGHSH and CDR2 LQKENI. V was clipped by 5 bases and J by 3 bases; unmatched bases: 9. CDR3 coding DNA: TGTGCCAGCTCAAGACGCCGGGACAGAGAAGAGACCCAGTACTTC. This codes for CASSRRRDREETQYF.

The rearrangement joins TRBV19 to TRBJ2-5; D call uncertain. Germline assignment: CDR1 LNHDA and CDR2 SQIVND (reference sequence). The CDR3 totals 15 residues. V was cut by 1 base and J by 0 bases, with 9 bases left in between. CDR3 protein: CASSIGSTHQETQYF. Written as DNA, the CDR3 is TGTGCCAGTAGTATAGGTAGCACTCACCAAGAGACCCAGTACTTC.

This chain links TRBV5-1 with TRBJ2-3; D is tentatively TRBD1 or TRBD2 (6 bases each). The CDR3 sequence is 14 residues long. V lost 0 bases and J lost 5, with 10 bases in between. Germline CDR1 is SGHRS and CDR2 is YFSETQ. CDR3 protein: CASSLEGGRDTQYF. For the CDR3, the DNA is TGCGCCAGCAGCTTGGAGGGGGGCCGAGATACGCAGTATTTT. The variable domain in full, with the rest retrieved from reference TRBV5-1 and TRBJ2-3, is KAGVTQTPRYLIKTRGQQVTLSCSPISGHRSVSWYQQTPGQGLQFLFEYFSETQRNKGNFPGRFSGRQFSNSRSEMNVSTLELGDSALYLCASSLEGGRDTQYFGPGTRLTVL.

This chain joins TRBV4-1 and TRBJ2-3; maybe TRBD2 (5 bases). V was cut by 0 bases and J by 2 bases, with 12 bases left in between. CDR1 is MGHRA and CDR2 is YSYEKL in the germline V gene. The CDR3 has 16 residues. The DNA for the CDR3 is TGCGCCAGCAGCCAAGATACGGGGTCGATCACAGATACGCAGTATTTT. Translation: CASSQDTGSITDTQYF.

The chain joins TRBV7-3 to TRBJ2-5; D is unresolved. The length of the CDR3 is 14 residues. Germline CDR1 SGHTA, CDR2 FQGTGA. V gave up 4 bases and J gave up 5 bases, with 14 bases separating them. Written as DNA, the CDR3 is TGTGCCAGCAGCTCCCCTCCGGAGCTGGAGACCCAGTACTTC. Its protein product is CASSSPPELETQYF.

The genes are TRBV30 and TRBJ2-2; D call uncertain. Trimming took off 3 bases at V and 0 bases at J, with 11 bases between the two ends. The CDR3 is made up of 15 amino acids. The germline V gene has CDR1 GTSNPN and CDR2 SVGIG (reference sequence). This chain's CDR3 is CAWRQTASNTGELFF. The CDR3 DNA reads TGTGCCTGGAGGCAGACTGCTTCGAACACCGGGGAGCTGTTTTTT.

This clone has only a few counts. The CDR3 coding sequence is TGTGCCAGCAGTGAGAACCGAGGGGGGGCCCTGGATGAGCAGTTCTTC. Its translation: CASSENRGGALDEQFF. The chain has TRBV6-4 and TRBJ2-1; tentative D call: TRBD2 (7 bases). Germline V gives CDR1 MRHNA, CDR2 SNTAGT. Between the trimmed V and J ends, which lost 3 bases and 8 bases, there was a span of 20 bases. The CDR3 totals 16 residues.

The V call is TRBV2, the J call TRBJ2-3, with D hard to call. CDR3 size: 13 residues. Germline V lookup: CDR1 SNHLY, CDR2 FYNNEI. V was trimmed by 6 bases and J by 2 bases, leaving 9 bases between them. CDR3 in amino acids: CASSARHTDTQYF. The CDR3 bases are TGTGCCAGCAGCGCTCGACACACAGATACGCAGTATTTT.

The chain carries TRBV15 and TRBJ2-5; maybe TRBD1 (5 bases). Germline V CDR1 and CDR2: LNHNV, YYDKDF (reference sequence). V dropped 2 bases and J dropped 5 bases, with 18 bases sitting between them. The CDR3 has 16 amino acids. This chain's CDR3 is CATSRSGPRAGETQYF. DNA of the CDR3: TGTGCCACCAGCAGATCCGGCCCCAGGGCAGGGGAGACCCAGTACTTC.

V and J are TRBV4-1 and TRBJ2-2, with 11 positions matching TRBD2. Trimming took 5 bases from V and 6 from J; bases not matched to a gene: 2. Germline V lookup: CDR1 MGHRA, CDR2 YSYEKL. The length of the CDR3 is 14 residues. The CDR3 nucleotides read TGCGCCAGCAGCTGGGGACTAGCGGCCGGGGAGCTGTTTTTT. It codes for CASSWGLAAGELFF.

In its sample, this clone was seen once. The V and J genes are TRBV18 and TRBJ1-2; the match to TRBD1 covers 8 bases. The trim removed 4 bases at V and 6 bases at J, leaving 7 bases unmatched. This CDR3 spans 14 amino acids. Looked up from germline, CDR1 is KGHSH and CDR2 is LQKENI. The CDR3 spells CASSLTGGGDGYTF. In DNA, the CDR3 is TGTGCCAGCTCACTAACAGGGGGAGGTGATGGCTACACCTTC.

The chain carries TRBV6-5 and TRBJ1-6; TRBD1 might be the D (5 bases). Germline V gene sequence: CDR1 MNHEY, CDR2 SVGAGI. CDR3 length equals 13 residues. With 1 base removed from V and 10 bases from J, the gap between germline ends came to 8 bases. CDR3 protein: CASSYYGGSPLHF. The CDR3 bases are TGTGCCAGCAGTTACTATGGGGGATCACCCCTCCACTTT.

The chain joins TRBV6-6 to TRBJ2-3; no reliable D call. Germline assignment: CDR1 MNHNY and CDR2 SVGAGI (reference sequence). The CDR3 totals 12 residues. Trimming removed 5 bases at V and 2 bases at J, with 5 bases between. The CDR3 here is CASSPSTDTQYF. DNA for the CDR3: TGTGCCAGCAGTCCCTCCACAGATACGCAGTATTTT.

The J gene is TRBJ1-5, the V gene TRBV19; D gene ambiguous. CDR1 and CDR2 from the germline V gene are LNHDA and SQIVND (reference sequence). The CDR3 loop spans 15 amino acids. Deletions cut 7 bases from V and 3 bases from J, with 16 bases between. The CDR3 is CASTNGQRSNQPQHF. The CDR3 coding sequence is TGTGCCAGTACCAATGGGCAGAGATCCAATCAGCCCCAGCATTTT. Based on the CDR3 plus reference TRBV19 and TRBJ1-5, the full variable domain is DGGITQSPKYLFRKEGQNVTLSCEQNLNHDAMYWYRQDPGQGLRLIYYSQIVNDFQKGDIAEGYSVSREKKESFPLTVTSAQKNPTAFYLCASTNGQRSNQPQHFGDGTRLSIL.

This clone was seen a single time. This sequence joins TRBV13 and TRBJ2-7; 7 bases line up with TRBD1. The CDR3 is made up of 15 amino acids. With V trimmed by 5 bases and J by 6 bases, 13 bases remained unmatched. Germline V gives CDR1 PRHDT, CDR2 FYEKMQ (reference sequence). The CDR3 coding sequence is TGTGCCAGCAGCCTCCAGGACAGGATGGGGGCCGAGCAGTACTTC. Protein: CASSLQDRMGAEQYF.

The chain combines TRBV21-1 with TRBJ2-5; TRBD2 is the table's D call and was not checked against the DNA. TRBV21-1 is a pseudogene segment. The CDR3 is made up of 17 amino acids. The CDR3 sequence is CASSKWTSGAHQETQYF. CDR3 nucleotides: TGTGCCAGCAGCAAATGGACTAGCGGGGCCCACCAAGAGACCCAGTACTTC.

This chain connects TRBV18 to TRBJ2-2; the D gene is possibly TRBD1 (6 bases). V lost 0 bases to trimming and J lost 1 base, with 9 bases between them. In germline, CDR1 is KGHSH, CDR2 LQKENI. There are 16 residues in the CDR3. In DNA, the CDR3 is TGTGCCAGCTCACCACCGGTACAGGGGAACACCGGGGAGCTGTTTTTT. Encoded protein: CASSPPVQGNTGELFF.